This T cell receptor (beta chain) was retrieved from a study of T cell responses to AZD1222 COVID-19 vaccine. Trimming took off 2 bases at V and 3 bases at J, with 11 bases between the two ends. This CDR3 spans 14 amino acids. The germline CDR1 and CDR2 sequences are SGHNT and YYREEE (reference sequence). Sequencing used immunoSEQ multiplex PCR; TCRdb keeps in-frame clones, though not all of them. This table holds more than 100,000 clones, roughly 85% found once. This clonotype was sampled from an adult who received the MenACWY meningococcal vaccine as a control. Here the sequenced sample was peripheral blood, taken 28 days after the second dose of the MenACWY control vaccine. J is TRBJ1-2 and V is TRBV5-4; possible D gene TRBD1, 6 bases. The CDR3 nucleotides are TGTGCCAGCAGCTTCCGAGGGGGGGACTATGGCTACACCTTC. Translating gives CASSFRGGDYGYTF.